The text below deals with one T cell receptor beta chain. Extraction of RNA preceded its reverse transcription into cDNA, which served as the sequencing template. Sequencing used immunoSEQ multiplex PCR; TCRdb keeps in-frame clones, though not all of them. The sample has 150,000 to 160,000 clones, around half seen once; the top ten hold approximately 19%. The data originate from a study of CD8+ T cells in alopecia areata. This CDR3 spans 13 amino acids. The V end lost 3 bases, the J end lost 8 bases, and 11 bases lay between the germline ends. The TCR sequence derives from a human donor with alopecia areata. The rearrangement joins TRBV5-7 to TRBJ1-4; unclear D gene. TRBV5-7 is labeled an ORF, and its function is uncertain. The source was CD8+ T cells sorted from blood, collected at week 0. Here the CDR3 reads CASSSCPREKLFF. Written as DNA, the CDR3 is TGTGCCAGCAGCTCTTGTCCCCGGGAAAAACTGTTTTTT.